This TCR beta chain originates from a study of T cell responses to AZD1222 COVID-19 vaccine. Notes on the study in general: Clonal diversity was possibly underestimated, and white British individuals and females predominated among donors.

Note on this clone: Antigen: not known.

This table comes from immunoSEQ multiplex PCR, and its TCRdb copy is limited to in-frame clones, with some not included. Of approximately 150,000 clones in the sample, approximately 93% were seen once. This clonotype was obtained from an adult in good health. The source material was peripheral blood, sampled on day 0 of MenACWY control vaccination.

CDR3 amino acids: CAIKVGVEDTQYF. CDR3 bases: TGTGCCATCAAGGTAGGCGTAGAAGATACGCAGTATTTT. The V and J genes are TRBV10-3 and TRBJ2-3, with D uncertain. Trimming cost V 7 bases and J 5 bases, with 13 bases left between them. The length of the CDR3 is 13 residues. Germline V gene sequence: CDR1 ENHRY, CDR2 SYGVKD.